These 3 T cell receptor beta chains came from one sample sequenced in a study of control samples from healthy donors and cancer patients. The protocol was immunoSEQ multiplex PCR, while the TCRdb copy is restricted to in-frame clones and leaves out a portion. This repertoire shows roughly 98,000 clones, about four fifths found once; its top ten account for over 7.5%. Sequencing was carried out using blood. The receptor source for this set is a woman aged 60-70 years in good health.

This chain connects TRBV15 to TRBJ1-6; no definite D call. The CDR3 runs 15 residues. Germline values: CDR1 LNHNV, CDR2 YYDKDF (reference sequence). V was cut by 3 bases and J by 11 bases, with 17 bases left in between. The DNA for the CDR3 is TGTGCCACCAGCAGGGAATCCTGGGGTGTGGCACCCCTCCACTTT. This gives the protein CATSRESWGVAPLHF.

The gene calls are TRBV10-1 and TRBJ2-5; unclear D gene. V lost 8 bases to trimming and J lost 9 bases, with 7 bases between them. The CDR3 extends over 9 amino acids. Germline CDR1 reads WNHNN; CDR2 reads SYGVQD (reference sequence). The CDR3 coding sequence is TGCGCCAGCCCCCTGGCCCAGTACTTC. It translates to CASPLAQYF.

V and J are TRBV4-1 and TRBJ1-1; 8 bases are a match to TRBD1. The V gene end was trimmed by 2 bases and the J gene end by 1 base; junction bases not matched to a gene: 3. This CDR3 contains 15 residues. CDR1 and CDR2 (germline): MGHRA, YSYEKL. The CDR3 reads CASSQPGTGNTEAFF. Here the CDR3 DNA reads TGCGCCAGCAGCCAACCCGGGACAGGGAACACTGAAGCTTTCTTT.